Presented here are 20 T cell receptor beta chains from one specimen sequenced in a study of CD8 T cells in Susac syndrome. Random-hexamer reverse transcription was applied to roughly 0.5 to 1 ug RNA. Each CDR3 protein gets one entry after TCRdb re-called the immunoSEQ multiplex PCR reads with MiXCR. Of 110,000 or so distinct CDR3 sequences listed, around 92% were seen once; the top ten hold approximately 0.11%. Sequences were obtained from CD8+ T cells from PBMCs. The receptors stem from a human donor in good health.

The chain links TRBV4-2 to TRBJ2-3; 14 bases agree with TRBD2. Trimming removed 2 bases from V and 4 bases from J; junction bases left unmatched: 5. CDR1 and CDR2 (germline): LGHNA, YNFKEQ. This CDR3 has 17 residues. CDR3 residues: CASSQRGLAGDPDTQYF. Written as DNA, the CDR3 is TGTGCCAGCAGCCAACGGGGACTAGCGGGAGACCCAGATACGCAGTATTTT.

The chain has TRBV6-5 and TRBJ2-1; D remains unclear. Trimming stripped 5 bases from V and 9 bases from J, with 14 bases between. Looked up from germline, CDR1 is MNHEY and CDR2 is SVGAGI. The CDR3 has 13 residues. The CDR3 region is CASSALGLGEQFF. The CDR3 region has the DNA TGTGCCAGCAGTGCTTTGGGTCTCGGTGAGCAGTTCTTC.

For the CDR3, the DNA is TGTGCCAGCAGCTACCGGGCTAGCGGCACAGATACGCAGTATTTT. Encoded protein: CASSYRASGTDTQYF. The chain recombines TRBV7-2 with TRBJ2-3; tentative D call: TRBD2 (6 bases). This CDR3 region has 15 residues. CDR1 is SGHTA and CDR2 is FQGNSA in the germline V gene. The V end was cut by 4 bases, the J end by 1 base, with 12 bases between.

This rearrangement joins TRBV18 to TRBJ2-7; a weak D match, TRBD2 (5 bases). The CDR3 extends over 13 amino acids. Germline lookup yields CDR1 KGHSH and CDR2 LQKENI. Trimming took off 7 bases at V and 4 bases at J, with 14 bases between the two ends. CDR3: CASCRTRGYEQYF. The DNA of the CDR3 is TGTGCCAGCTGCCGGACCCGCGGGTACGAGCAGTACTTC.

This clonotype was detected a few times. The rearrangement joins TRBV7-2 to TRBJ1-1; no firm D call. This CDR3 comprises 14 residues. The germline V gene encodes CDR1 SGHTA and CDR2 FQGNSA. The V gene lost 5 bases and the J gene lost 1 base, with 11 bases spanning the gap. The CDR3 loop is CASSLLGPNTEAFF. In nucleotides, the CDR3 is TGTGCCAGCAGCCTATTAGGGCCGAACACTGAAGCTTTCTTT.

The chain combines TRBV9 with TRBJ2-3; TRBD1 might be the D (6 bases). The CDR3 extends over 17 amino acids. The germline CDR1 and CDR2 sequences are SGDLS and YYNGEE. V gave up 0 bases and J gave up 3 bases, with 17 bases separating them. The DNA of the CDR3 is TGTGCCAGCAGCGTAGGAGGACAGAATTGGAAAACAGATACGCAGTATTTT. It specifies CASSVGGQNWKTDTQYF. The full variable domain, rest sourced from reference TRBV9 and TRBJ2-3, is DSGVTQTPKHLITATGQRVTLRCSPRSGDLSVYWYQQSLDQGLQFLIQYYNGEERAKGNILERFSAQQFPDLHSELNLSSLELGDSALYFCASSVGGQNWKTDTQYFGPGTRLTVL.

J is TRBJ2-4 and V is TRBV7-2; D gene uncertain. From germline, CDR1 is SGHTA and CDR2 FQGNSA. Trimming shortened V by 0 bases and J by 8 bases, and 17 bases separated the two germline ends. The CDR3 totals 16 residues. CDR3: CASSLAIGSPGHIQYF. DNA of the CDR3: TGTGCCAGCAGCTTAGCAATTGGGTCCCCCGGCCACATTCAGTACTTC.

The rearrangement links TRBV28 to TRBJ2-5; perhaps TRBD1 as D (5 bases). The CDR3 runs 14 residues. The V and J ends lost 6 bases and 3 bases respectively, with 14 bases between them. Looked up from germline, CDR1 is MDHEN and CDR2 is SYDVKM. The CDR3 is CASSYQGTKETQYF. In DNA form, the CDR3 reads TGTGCCAGCAGCTACCAGGGAACTAAAGAGACCCAGTACTTC.

This sequence joins TRBV20-1 and TRBJ1-1, with 7 bases aligning to TRBD1. With 3 bases clipped from V and 5 bases from J, the junction kept 9 bases outside the gene matches. This CDR3 region has 14 residues. Germline CDR1 and CDR2: DFQATT and SNEGSKA (reference sequence). CDR3 sequence reads: CSASPRQGVTEAFF. In DNA form, the CDR3 reads TGCAGTGCTAGTCCGAGACAGGGCGTGACTGAAGCTTTCTTT.

The chain recombines TRBV27 with TRBJ1-5; D perhaps matches TRBD1 (5 bases). The CDR3 is 13 amino acids. Germline V gene sequence: CDR1 MNHEY, CDR2 SMNVEV (reference sequence). Trimming took off 5 bases at V and 2 bases at J, with 7 bases between the two ends. In DNA, the CDR3 is TGTGCCAGCAGTGAGGGGCGCAATCAGCCCCAGCATTTT. Translation gives CASSEGRNQPQHF.

This clonotype was detected once. The chain uses TRBV6-5 and TRBJ1-3; maybe TRBD1 (5 bases). The CDR3 is 15 amino acids. Germline loops: CDR1 MNHEY, CDR2 SVGAGI. Deletions cut 4 bases from V and 0 bases from J, with 10 bases between. The CDR3: CASSSPGSSGNTIYF. The CDR3 nucleotides are TGTGCCAGCAGTTCTCCAGGGAGCTCTGGAAACACCATATATTTT.

The chain has TRBV7-8 and TRBJ2-7; TRBD1 is a possible D gene (6 bases). CDR1 is SGHVS, CDR2 FQNEAQ, per germline. Trimming shortened V by 2 bases and J by 2 bases, and 13 bases separated the two germline ends. The CDR3 runs to 15 residues. The CDR3 protein is CASSLKGTKTYEQYF. DNA for the CDR3: TGTGCCAGCAGCTTAAAAGGGACAAAAACCTACGAGCAGTACTTC.

Comments on this clonotype: It is unclear where the CDR3 begins or ends on the DNA, so no DNA is shown, and the CDR3 is as TCRdb lists it. This CDR3 is CSARSGRFQETQYFPSETQYF. The V and J genes are TRBV20-1 and TRBJ2-5; TRBD1, the table's D call, lacks a check against the DNA. The CDR3 adds up to 21 amino acids, both ends counted. The V gene's germline CDR1 is DFQATT and CDR2 SNEGSKA (reference sequence).

The V call is TRBV6-5, the J call TRBJ2-2, with D unclear. V lost 2 bases to trimming and J lost 10 bases, with 11 bases between them. Germline CDR1 MNHEY, CDR2 SVGAGI. The CDR3 consists of 13 residues. CDR3 residues: CASSYDHGSELFF. CDR3 coding DNA: TGTGCCAGCAGTTACGACCATGGATCGGAGCTGTTTTTT.

The gene calls are TRBV7-3 and TRBJ1-1; D is undetermined. This CDR3 comprises 13 residues. Germline loops: CDR1 SGHTA, CDR2 FQGTGA. Trimming took off 5 bases at V and 0 bases at J, with 7 bases between the two ends. The DNA of the CDR3 is TGTGCCAGCAGCGATCGACTGAACACTGAAGCTTTCTTT. Translation: CASSDRLNTEAFF.

This chain links TRBV29-1 with TRBJ1-5, with a tentative D call TRBD1 (5 bases). Trimming took off 5 bases at V and 0 bases at J, with 8 bases between the two ends. The CDR3 covers 13 residues. Germline values: CDR1 SQVTM, CDR2 ANQGSEA. DNA of the CDR3: TGCAGCGTTAGGGGTGATAGCAATCAGCCCCAGCATTTT. The encoded protein is CSVRGDSNQPQHF.

The chain recombines TRBV5-1 with TRBJ2-1; D remains unclear. V lost 1 base and J 6 bases, leaving 11 bases between the germline ends. The CDR3 covers 14 residues. Germline lookup yields CDR1 SGHRS and CDR2 YFSETQ. CDR3 loop: CASSLSPPTNEQFF. The CDR3 nucleotides are TGCGCCAGCAGCTTGAGTCCCCCCACCAATGAGCAGTTCTTC. Supplemented by reference TRBV5-1 and TRBJ2-1, the full variable domain reads KAGVTQTPRYLIKTRGQQVTLSCSPISGHRSVSWYQQTPGQGLQFLFEYFSETQRNKGNFPGRFSGRQFSNSRSEMNVSTLELGDSALYLCASSLSPPTNEQFFGPGTRLTVL.

This rearrangement joins TRBV5-1 to TRBJ2-3; D call uncertain. The V end lost 0 bases, the J end lost 4 bases, and 12 bases lay between the germline ends. In germline, CDR1 is SGHRS, CDR2 YFSETQ. The CDR3 runs to 15 residues. The CDR3, as DNA: TGCGCCAGCAGCTTGGTTGGTAGAGGCCCAGATACGCAGTATTTT. Its translation is CASSLVGRGPDTQYF.

V usage is TRBV29-1 and J usage is TRBJ2-7; D remains unclear. V lost 5 bases and J lost 6, with 14 bases in between. CDR3 length: 12 residues. Germline V gene data show CDR1 as SQVTM and CDR2 as ANQGSEA. The CDR3 sequence is CSVTPSHGEQYF. The CDR3, as DNA: TGCAGCGTTACCCCCAGTCACGGCGAGCAGTACTTC.

The rearrangement links TRBV13 to TRBJ2-7, with unresolved D. The germline gives CDR1 PRHDT, CDR2 FYEKMQ (reference sequence). Trimming removed 0 bases from V and 2 bases from J, with 11 bases in between. The CDR3 sequence is 15 residues long. In nucleotides, the CDR3 is TGTGCCAGCAGCTTAGGGGCAGCCTCCACCTACGAGCAGTACTTC. Amino acid sequence: CASSLGAASTYEQYF.